This T cell receptor (beta chain) was retrieved from a study of neurological immune-mediated disorders. A few counts support this clonotype. TCRdb independently ran MiXCR on the 5' RACE reads; one entry per CDR3 protein. The table records under 70,000 distinct CDR3 sequences, 4% to 6% of them present only once. The sequence came from a woman aged 25 to 45 with multiple sclerosis. Source material: PBMCs.

Written as DNA, the CDR3 is TGCAGTGCTAGGTGGGGGCTCAACACCGGGGAGCTGTTTTTT. It codes for CSARWGLNTGELFF. This chain joins TRBV20-1 and TRBJ2-2; maybe TRBD1 (6 bases). CDR3 length: 14 amino acids. The ends were cut back, 3 bases at V and 2 bases at J, with 10 bases in the middle. Germline lookup yields CDR1 DFQATT and CDR2 SNEGSKA (reference sequence).